These 16 T cell receptor beta chains came from one sample sequenced in a study of cytomegalovirus exposure and HLA in healthy donors. Method: immunoSEQ multiplex PCR; TCRdb's copy keeps in-frame clones and lacks some. The top ten hold 2.5% to 3% of the sample, which has around 170,000 clones, around nine tenths seen once. Material: PBMCs. The source is a man in his late teens or twenties in good health and CMV-seronegative.

The genes are TRBV9 and TRBJ1-2; no clear D. Germline CDR1 and CDR2: SGDLS and YYNGEE. V was cut by 3 bases and J by 0 bases, with 9 bases left in between. This CDR3 is built from 14 residues. For the CDR3, the DNA is TGTGCCAGCAGCGGCCACCGGGCTAACTATGGCTACACCTTC. Protein sequence: CASSGHRANYGYTF. Combining the CDR3 with reference TRBV9 and TRBJ1-2 gives the whole variable domain DSGVTQTPKHLITATGQRVTLRCSPRSGDLSVYWYQQSLDQGLQFLIQYYNGEERAKGNILERFSAQQFPDLHSELNLSSLELGDSALYFCASSGHRANYGYTFGSGTRLTVV.

The chain is built from TRBV18 and TRBJ2-5; unclear D gene. Germline loops: CDR1 KGHSH, CDR2 LQKENI. CDR3 length: 14 amino acids. V gave up 0 bases and J gave up 2 bases, with 7 bases separating them. In nucleotides, the CDR3 is TGTGCCAGCTCACCACCGTGGCAACAAGAGACCCAGTACTTC. This translates into CASSPPWQQETQYF.

The gene calls are TRBV9 and TRBJ2-7, with a possible D match to TRBD1 (5 bases). This CDR3 is 14 amino acids long. Trimming pared 0 bases from V and 2 bases from J, leaving 9 bases between. Germline CDR1 reads SGDLS; CDR2 reads YYNGEE. The CDR3 DNA is TGTGCCAGCAGCGTAGGTGAAGGGGCCTACGAGCAGTACTTC. The encoded protein is CASSVGEGAYEQYF.

CDR3 sequence reads: CASSVYYGRDTQYF. DNA of the CDR3: TGTGCCAGCAGTGTTTACTATGGAAGGGATACGCAGTATTTT. This chain uses TRBV25-1 with TRBJ2-3, with no clear D. This CDR3 is built from 14 residues. Germline CDR1 and CDR2: MGHDK and SYGVNS. With 4 bases removed from V and 6 bases from J, the gap between germline ends came to 14 bases.

A single count supports this clone. The CDR3 DNA reads TGCGCCAGCAGCTTGGGGCAGGGTCCAGATACGCAGTATTTT. This gives the protein CASSLGQGPDTQYF. This chain links TRBV5-1 with TRBJ2-3; D is perhaps TRBD1 (5 bases). CDR1 and CDR2 (germline): SGHRS, YFSETQ. Between the trimmed V and J ends, which lost 0 bases and 4 bases, there was a span of 9 bases. This CDR3 spans 14 amino acids.

V is TRBV7-8 and J is TRBJ1-1; D gene ambiguous. V gave up 5 bases and J gave up 6 bases, with 13 bases separating them. From germline, CDR1 is SGHVS and CDR2 FQNEAQ. CDR3 size: 13 residues. Written as DNA, the CDR3 is TGTGCCAGCAGCGCGGCTGCAAGCGCTGAAGCTTTCTTT. Translation gives CASSAAASAEAFF.

The V and J genes are TRBV7-6 and TRBJ2-1, with a possible D match to TRBD1 (7 bases). Germline values: CDR1 SGHVS, CDR2 FNYEAQ. V was cut by 5 bases and J by 10 bases, with 21 bases left in between. The CDR3 is 15 residues long. The CDR3 DNA is TGTGCCAGCAGCCCGGGACAGACCGGGACTTGGGAGCAGTTCTTC. It is translated as CASSPGQTGTWEQFF.

The genes are TRBV14 and TRBJ2-3; 7 bases match TRBD1. The CDR3 runs 17 residues. With 0 bases clipped from V and 3 bases from J, the junction kept 9 bases outside the gene matches. Germline V gene lookup returns CDR1 SGHDN and CDR2 FVKESK. CDR3: CASSQDDGRGNTDTQYF. The CDR3 bases are TGTGCCAGCAGCCAAGACGACGGCAGGGGGAATACAGATACGCAGTATTTT.

The chain employs TRBV18 and TRBJ1-3, with 7 bases fitting TRBD1. This CDR3 has 16 amino acids. Germline lookup yields CDR1 KGHSH and CDR2 LQKENI. V lost 4 bases, J lost 0 bases, and 6 bases stayed unmatched. The DNA for the CDR3 is TGTGCCAGCTCACACCTAGGGACAGACTCTGGAAACACCATATATTTT. Translating gives CASSHLGTDSGNTIYF.

The rearrangement joins TRBV7-9 to TRBJ1-1; possible D gene TRBD1, 6 bases. The V gene lost 4 bases and the J gene lost 2 bases, with 20 bases spanning the gap. CDR3 size: 17 residues. Germline V gene data show CDR1 as SEHNR and CDR2 as FQNEAQ (reference sequence). CDR3 nucleotide sequence: TGTGCCAGCAGCTCCCGAGGGGGTAAGAGTCAAAACACTGAAGCTTTCTTT. Translation: CASSSRGGKSQNTEAFF.

The chain joins TRBV5-1 to TRBJ2-1, with 12 positions matching TRBD2. This CDR3 is built from 15 residues. CDR1 is SGHRS, CDR2 YFSETQ, per germline. J gave up 4 bases and V 2 bases, and 1 base lay outside the gene matches. CDR3 sequence reads: CASSLLAGGYNEQFF. CDR3 in DNA: TGCGCCAGCAGCTTACTAGCGGGGGGTTACAATGAGCAGTTCTTC.

V and J are TRBV6-5 and TRBJ1-4; 7 nucleotides match TRBD1. Trimming took 6 bases from V and 8 from J; bases not matched to a gene: 3. The CDR3 has 12 residues. Germline CDR1 reads MNHEY; CDR2 reads SVGAGI. The CDR3 here is CASRTGEEKLFF. Written as DNA, the CDR3 is TGTGCCAGCAGAACAGGGGAAGAAAAACTGTTTTTT.

Only one count was recorded for this clone. The chain employs TRBV5-4 and TRBJ1-2; D remains ambiguous. The CDR3 extends over 13 amino acids. Trimming stripped 2 bases from V and 4 bases from J, with 9 bases between. Germline values: CDR1 SGHNT, CDR2 YYREEE (reference sequence). CDR3 amino acids: CASSLEDSYGYTF. The CDR3 DNA follows: TGTGCCAGCAGCTTAGAAGATAGCTATGGCTACACCTTC.

The rearrangement uses TRBV7-8 and TRBJ2-7, with D uncertain. Germline V gene lookup returns CDR1 SGHVS and CDR2 FQNEAQ. The V and J ends lost 1 base and 6 bases respectively, with 7 bases between them. This CDR3 has 12 residues. CDR3 coding DNA: TGTGCCAGCAGCTTAGAGGTCAGCGAGCAGTACGTC. This codes for CASSLEVSEQYV.

This chain joins TRBV6-1 and TRBJ1-5; D not resolved. V was pared by 2 bases and J by 2 bases, with 13 bases between. The CDR3 has 16 residues. The germline CDR1 and CDR2 sequences are MNHNS and SASEGT. The CDR3 is CASSEIRPRGNQPQHF. CDR3 DNA sequence: TGTGCCAGCAGTGAAATCCGCCCCCGGGGCAATCAGCCCCAGCATTTT.

This clone was observed a single time. This chain connects TRBV10-3 to TRBJ2-2; D may be TRBD2 (5 bases). Germline CDR1 is ENHRY and CDR2 is SYGVKD. Trimming took 7 bases from V and 0 from J, leaving 9 bases between them. The CDR3 length is 14 residues. In DNA, the CDR3 is TGTGCCATCAAAGACTACGCGAACACCGGGGAGCTGTTTTTT. Protein: CAIKDYANTGELFF.